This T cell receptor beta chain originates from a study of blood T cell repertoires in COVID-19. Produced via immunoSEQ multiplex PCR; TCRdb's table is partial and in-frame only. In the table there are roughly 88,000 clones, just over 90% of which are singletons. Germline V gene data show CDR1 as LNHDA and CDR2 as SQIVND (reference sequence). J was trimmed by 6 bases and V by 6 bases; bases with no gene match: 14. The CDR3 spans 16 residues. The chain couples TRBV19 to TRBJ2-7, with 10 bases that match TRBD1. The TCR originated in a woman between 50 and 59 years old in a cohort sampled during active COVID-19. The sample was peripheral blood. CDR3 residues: CASRRVSSGTGVEQYF. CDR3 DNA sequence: TGTGCCAGTAGAAGAGTCAGCTCCGGGACAGGGGTCGAGCAGTACTTC.